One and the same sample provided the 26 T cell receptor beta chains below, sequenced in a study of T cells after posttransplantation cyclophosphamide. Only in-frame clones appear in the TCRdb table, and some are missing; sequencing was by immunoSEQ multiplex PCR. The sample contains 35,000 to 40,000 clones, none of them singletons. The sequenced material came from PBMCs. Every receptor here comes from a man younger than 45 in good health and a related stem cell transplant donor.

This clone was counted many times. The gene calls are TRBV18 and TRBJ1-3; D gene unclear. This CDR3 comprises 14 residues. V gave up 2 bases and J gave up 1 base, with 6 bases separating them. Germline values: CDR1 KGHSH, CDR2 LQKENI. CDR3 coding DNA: TGTGCCAGCTCACCAAAAGCGTCTGGAAACACCATATATTTT. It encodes CASSPKASGNTIYF.

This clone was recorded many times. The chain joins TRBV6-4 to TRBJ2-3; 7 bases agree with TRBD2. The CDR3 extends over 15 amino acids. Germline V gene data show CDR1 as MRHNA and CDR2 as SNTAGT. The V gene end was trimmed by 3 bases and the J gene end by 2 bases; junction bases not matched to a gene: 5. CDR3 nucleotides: TGTGCCAGCAGTGAGGGAAGCGGGGACACAGATACGCAGTATTTT. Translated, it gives CASSEGSGDTDTQYF.

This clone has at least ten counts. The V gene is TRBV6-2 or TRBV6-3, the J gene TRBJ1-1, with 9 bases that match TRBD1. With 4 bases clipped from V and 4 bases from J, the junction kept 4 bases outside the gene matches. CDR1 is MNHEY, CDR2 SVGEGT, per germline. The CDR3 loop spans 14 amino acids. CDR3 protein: CASSSTGGGTEAFF. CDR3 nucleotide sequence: TGTGCCAGCAGTTCAACAGGGGGCGGCACTGAAGCTTTCTTT.

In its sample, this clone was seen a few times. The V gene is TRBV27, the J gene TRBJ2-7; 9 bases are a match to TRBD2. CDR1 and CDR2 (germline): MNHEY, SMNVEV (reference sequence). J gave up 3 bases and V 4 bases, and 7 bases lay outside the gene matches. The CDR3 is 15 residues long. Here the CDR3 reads CASSSIAGAIYEQYF. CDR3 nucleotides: TGTGCCAGCAGTTCTATAGCGGGGGCGATCTACGAGCAGTACTTC.

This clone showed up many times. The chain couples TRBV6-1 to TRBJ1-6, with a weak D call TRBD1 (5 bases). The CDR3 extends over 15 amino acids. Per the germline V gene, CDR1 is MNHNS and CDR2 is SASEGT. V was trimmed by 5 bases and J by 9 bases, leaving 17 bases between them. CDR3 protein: CASSPRGVGVSPLHF. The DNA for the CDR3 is TGTGCCAGCAGTCCCCGGGGGGTAGGGGTTTCACCCCTCCACTTT.

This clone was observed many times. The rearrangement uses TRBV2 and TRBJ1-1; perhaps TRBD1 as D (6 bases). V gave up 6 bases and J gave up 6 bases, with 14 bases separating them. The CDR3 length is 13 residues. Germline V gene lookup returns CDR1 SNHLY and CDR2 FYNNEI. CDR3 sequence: CASREQGEPEAFF. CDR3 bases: TGTGCCAGCAGAGAACAGGGAGAGCCTGAAGCTTTCTTT.

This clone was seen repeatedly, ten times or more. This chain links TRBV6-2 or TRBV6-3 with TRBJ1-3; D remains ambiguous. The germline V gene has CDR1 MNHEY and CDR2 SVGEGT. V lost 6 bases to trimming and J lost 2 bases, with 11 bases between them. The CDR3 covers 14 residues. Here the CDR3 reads CASRPPEAGNTIYF. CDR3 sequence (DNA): TGTGCCAGCAGACCCCCTGAGGCTGGAAACACCATATATTTT.

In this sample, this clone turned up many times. The CDR3 region is CASSPRGGGIADTQYF. CDR3 nucleotide sequence: TGCGCCAGCAGCCCGCGTGGGGGGGGCATAGCAGATACGCAGTATTTT. The chain combines TRBV5-1 with TRBJ2-3; D possibly corresponds to TRBD2 (7 bases). Germline V gene sequence: CDR1 SGHRS, CDR2 YFSETQ. The CDR3 spans 16 residues. The V end was cut by 4 bases, the J end by 4 bases, with 19 bases between.

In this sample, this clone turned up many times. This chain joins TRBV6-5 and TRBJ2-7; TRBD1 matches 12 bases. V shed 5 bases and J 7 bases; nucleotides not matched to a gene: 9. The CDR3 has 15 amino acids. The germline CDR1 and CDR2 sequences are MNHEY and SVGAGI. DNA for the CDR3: TGTGCCAGCAGTGGAACCGGGACAGGGGGCCGAGAGCAGTACTTC. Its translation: CASSGTGTGGREQYF.

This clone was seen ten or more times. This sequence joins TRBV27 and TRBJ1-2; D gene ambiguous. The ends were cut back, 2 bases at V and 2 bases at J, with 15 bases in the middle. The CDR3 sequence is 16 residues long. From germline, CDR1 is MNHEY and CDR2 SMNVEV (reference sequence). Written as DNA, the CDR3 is TGTGCCAGCAGTTTAAGGAGCGGGTCGGGAAACTATGGCTACACCTTC. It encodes CASSLRSGSGNYGYTF.

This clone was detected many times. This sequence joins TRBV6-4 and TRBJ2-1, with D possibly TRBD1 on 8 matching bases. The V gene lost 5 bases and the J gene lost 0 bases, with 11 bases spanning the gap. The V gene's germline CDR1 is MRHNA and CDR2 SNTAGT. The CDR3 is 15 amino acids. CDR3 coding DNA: TGTGCCAGCAGTCACAGGGGGGGCTCCTACAATGAGCAGTTCTTC. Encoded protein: CASSHRGGSYNEQFF.

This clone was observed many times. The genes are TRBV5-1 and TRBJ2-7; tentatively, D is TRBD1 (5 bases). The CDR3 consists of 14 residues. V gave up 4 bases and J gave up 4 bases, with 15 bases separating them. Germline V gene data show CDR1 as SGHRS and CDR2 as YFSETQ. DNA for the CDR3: TGCGCCAGCAGCCTGAAAGGTCAGGGATACGAGCAGTACTTC. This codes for CASSLKGQGYEQYF.

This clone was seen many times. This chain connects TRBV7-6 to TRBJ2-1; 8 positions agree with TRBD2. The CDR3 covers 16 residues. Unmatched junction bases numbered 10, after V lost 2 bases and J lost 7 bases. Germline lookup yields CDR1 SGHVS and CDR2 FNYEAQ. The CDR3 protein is CASSLKAGARWNEQFF. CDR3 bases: TGTGCCAGCAGCTTAAAAGCGGGGGCTCGGTGGAATGAGCAGTTCTTC. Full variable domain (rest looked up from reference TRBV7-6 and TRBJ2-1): GAGVSQSPRYKVTKRGQDVALRCDPISGHVSLYWYRQALGQGPEFLTYFNYEAQQDKSGLPNDRFSAERPEGSISTLTIQRTEQRDSAMYRCASSLKAGARWNEQFFGPGTRLTVL.

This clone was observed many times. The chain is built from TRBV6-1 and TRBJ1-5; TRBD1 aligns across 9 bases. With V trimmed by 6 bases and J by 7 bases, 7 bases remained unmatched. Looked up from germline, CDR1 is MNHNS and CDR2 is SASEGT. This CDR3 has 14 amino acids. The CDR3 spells CASRVPGTGQPQHF. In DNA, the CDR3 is TGTGCCAGCAGGGTTCCCGGGACAGGGCAGCCCCAGCATTTT.

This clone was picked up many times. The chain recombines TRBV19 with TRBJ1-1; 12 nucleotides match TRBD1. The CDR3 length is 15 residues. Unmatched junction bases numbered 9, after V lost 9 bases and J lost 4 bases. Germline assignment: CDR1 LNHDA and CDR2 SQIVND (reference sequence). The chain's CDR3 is CASLGTGGVRTEAFF. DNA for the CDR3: TGTGCCAGCCTCGGGACAGGGGGCGTTCGCACTGAAGCTTTCTTT.

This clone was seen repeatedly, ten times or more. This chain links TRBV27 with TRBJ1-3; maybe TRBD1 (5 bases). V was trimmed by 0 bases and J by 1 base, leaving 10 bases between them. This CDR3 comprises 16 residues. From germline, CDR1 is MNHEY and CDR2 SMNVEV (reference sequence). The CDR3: CASSLSTAPSGNTIYF. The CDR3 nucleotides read TGTGCCAGCAGTTTATCGACAGCTCCGTCTGGAAACACCATATATTTT.

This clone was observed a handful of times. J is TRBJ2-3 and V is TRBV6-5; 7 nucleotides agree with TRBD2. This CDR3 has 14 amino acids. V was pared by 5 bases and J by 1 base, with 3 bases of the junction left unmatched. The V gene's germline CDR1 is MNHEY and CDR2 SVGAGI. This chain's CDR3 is CASSLGLGTDTQYF. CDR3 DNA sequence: TGTGCCAGCAGTCTCGGACTAGGCACAGATACGCAGTATTTT.

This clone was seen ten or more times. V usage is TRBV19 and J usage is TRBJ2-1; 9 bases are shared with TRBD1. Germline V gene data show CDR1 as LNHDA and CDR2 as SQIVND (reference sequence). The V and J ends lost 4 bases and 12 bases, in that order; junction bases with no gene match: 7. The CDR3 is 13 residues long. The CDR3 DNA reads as TGTGCCAGTAGTACCCTACAGGGGGCGCTGCAGTTCTTC. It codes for CASSTLQGALQFF.

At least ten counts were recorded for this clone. CDR3 residues: CASTETGKNTEAFF. CDR3 bases: TGTGCCAGCACCGAGACAGGGAAGAACACTGAAGCTTTCTTT. The genes are TRBV12-3 or TRBV12-4 and TRBJ1-1; 7 nucleotides agree with TRBD1. J was trimmed by 1 base and V by 7 bases; bases with no gene match: 6. The CDR3 is made up of 14 amino acids.

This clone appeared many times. CDR3 in amino acids: CASSLEDSGGVDTQYF. The DNA of the CDR3 is TGTGCCAGCAGCTTAGAGGATAGCGGGGGGGTAGATACGCAGTATTTT. V gene TRBV7-2 combines with J gene TRBJ2-3; TRBD2 matches at 11 bases. Looked up from germline, CDR1 is SGHTA and CDR2 is FQGNSA. J gave up 5 bases and V 1 base, and 5 bases lay outside the gene matches. The CDR3 length is 16 residues.

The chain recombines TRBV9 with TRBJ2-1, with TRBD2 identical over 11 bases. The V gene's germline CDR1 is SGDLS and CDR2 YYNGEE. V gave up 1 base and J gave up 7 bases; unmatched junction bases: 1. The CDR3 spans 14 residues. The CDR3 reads CASSVRTSGNEQFF. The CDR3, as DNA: TGTGCCAGCAGCGTACGGACTAGCGGGAATGAGCAGTTCTTC.

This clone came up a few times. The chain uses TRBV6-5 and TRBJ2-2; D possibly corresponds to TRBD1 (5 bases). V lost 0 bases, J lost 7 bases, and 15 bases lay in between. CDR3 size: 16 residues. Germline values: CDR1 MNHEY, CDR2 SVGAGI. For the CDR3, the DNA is TGTGCCAGCAGTTACTCGAGTCGGCAGGGTGGCGGGGAGCTGTTTTTT. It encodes CASSYSSRQGGGELFF.

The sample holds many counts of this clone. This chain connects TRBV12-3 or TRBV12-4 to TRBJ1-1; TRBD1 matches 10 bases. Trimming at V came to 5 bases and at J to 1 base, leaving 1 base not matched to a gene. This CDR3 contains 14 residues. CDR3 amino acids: CASSRTGGNTEAFF. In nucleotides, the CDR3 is TGTGCCAGCAGTCGGACAGGGGGGAACACTGAAGCTTTCTTT.

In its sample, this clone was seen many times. The CDR3 DNA reads TGTGCCAGCAGCCAGGACAGGGGGAGGGACACTGAAGCTTTCTTT. Translation: CASSQDRGRDTEAFF. V gene TRBV27 combines with J gene TRBJ1-1; 10 bases map to TRBD1. V shed 6 bases, J shed 3 bases, and the junction held 7 bases outside the gene matches. The CDR3 contains 15 residues. The germline CDR1 and CDR2 sequences are MNHEY and SMNVEV (reference sequence).

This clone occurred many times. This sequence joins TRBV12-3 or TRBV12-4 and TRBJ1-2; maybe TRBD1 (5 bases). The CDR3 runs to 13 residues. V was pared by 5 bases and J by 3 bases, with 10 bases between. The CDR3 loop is CASSLVRDYGYTF. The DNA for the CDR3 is TGTGCCAGCAGTCTCGTCAGGGACTATGGCTACACCTTC.

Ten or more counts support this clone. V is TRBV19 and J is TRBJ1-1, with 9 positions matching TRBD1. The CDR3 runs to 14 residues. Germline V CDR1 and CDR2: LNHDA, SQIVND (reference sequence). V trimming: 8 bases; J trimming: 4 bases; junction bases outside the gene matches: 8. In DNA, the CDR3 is TGTGCCAGTGGGACGACAGGGGGGGGCACTGAAGCTTTCTTT. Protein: CASGTTGGGTEAFF.